Listed below are T cell receptor beta chains from one sample, sequenced in a study of cytomegalovirus exposure and HLA in healthy donors. Method: immunoSEQ multiplex PCR; TCRdb's copy keeps in-frame clones and lacks some. The sample consists of about 160,000 clones, about 71% of them appearing once. Sample: PBMCs. The receptors come from a woman aged 30 to 39 in good health and CMV-seronegative. CDR3s leave out the opening cysteine and the closing phenylalanine or tryptophan. Each record gives: CDR3 protein, J gene, V gene.

CDR3aa: ASSRGPEKLF; j_gene: TRBJ1-4; v_gene: TRBV7-9
CDR3aa: ASSDRTSGYNEQF; j_gene: TRBJ2-1; v_gene: TRBV6-6
CDR3aa: ASSSHGGPDEQF; j_gene: TRBJ2-1; v_gene: TRBV7-9
CDR3aa: ASSLSGSGTEQY; j_gene: TRBJ2-7; v_gene: TRBV7-3
CDR3aa: ASSKQDTYRDEQF; j_gene: TRBJ2-1; v_gene: TRBV19
CDR3aa: ASSFEGAIEQF; j_gene: TRBJ2-1; v_gene: TRBV7-2
CDR3aa: ASSLERGDEQY; j_gene: TRBJ2-7; v_gene: TRBV7-7
CDR3aa: AWSAGGAQPQH; j_gene: TRBJ1-5; v_gene: TRBV30
CDR3aa: ASSYRGVRRGKGYEQY; j_gene: TRBJ2-7; v_gene: TRBV7-8
CDR3aa: ASSLLGALNTEAF; j_gene: TRBJ1-1; v_gene: TRBV5-6
CDR3aa: ASSISTHSSPYEQY; j_gene: TRBJ2-7; v_gene: TRBV19
CDR3aa: ASSSQGASYT; j_gene: TRBJ1-2; v_gene: TRBV27
CDR3aa: ASSLTGRWDTQY; j_gene: TRBJ2-3; v_gene: TRBV5-6
CDR3aa: ASSPGGSVNTEAF; j_gene: TRBJ1-1; v_gene: TRBV7-3
CDR3aa: ASSPRENTEAF; j_gene: TRBJ1-1; v_gene: TRBV6-1